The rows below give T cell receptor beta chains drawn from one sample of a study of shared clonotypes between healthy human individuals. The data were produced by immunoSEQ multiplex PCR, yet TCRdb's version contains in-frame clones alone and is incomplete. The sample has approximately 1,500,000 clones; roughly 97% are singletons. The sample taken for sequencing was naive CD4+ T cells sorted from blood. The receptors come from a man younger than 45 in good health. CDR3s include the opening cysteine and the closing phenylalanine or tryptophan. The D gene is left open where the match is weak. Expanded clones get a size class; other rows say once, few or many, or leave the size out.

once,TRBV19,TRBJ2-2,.,CASSPGSGGELFF,TGTGCCAGTTCTCCGGGCTCGGGCGGGGAGCTGTTTTTT
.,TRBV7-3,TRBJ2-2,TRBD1,CASSSLGQITGELFF,TGTGCCAGCAGTTCACTGGGACAGATCACCGGGGAGCTGTTTTTT
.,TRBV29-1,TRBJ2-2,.,CSVVRGGPKGGELFF,TGCAGCGTTGTGCGGGGCGGCCCCAAGGGCGGGGAGCTGTTTTTT
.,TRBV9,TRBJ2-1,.,CASSVTGVERSYNEQFF,TGTGCCAGCAGCGTAACAGGCGTGGAGCGTAGTTACAATGAGCAGTTCTTC
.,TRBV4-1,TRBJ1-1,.,CASSQGVFQLAFF,TGCGCCAGCAGCCAAGGTGTATTCCAATTAGCTTTCTTT
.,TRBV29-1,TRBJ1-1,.,CSAINRATEAFF,TGCAGCGCTATTAACAGGGCCACTGAAGCTTTCTTT
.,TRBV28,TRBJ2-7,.,CASSLRTWEQYF,TGTGCCAGCAGTTTAAGGACCTGGGAGCAGTACTTC
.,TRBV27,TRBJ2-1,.,CASSLVRGGEQFF,TGTGCCAGCAGTCTAGTAAGAGGGGGTGAGCAGTTCTTC
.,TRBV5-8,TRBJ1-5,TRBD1,CASSFGQGANQPQHF,TGTGCCAGCAGCTTCGGACAGGGGGCGAATCAGCCCCAGCATTTT
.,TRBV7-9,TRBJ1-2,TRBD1,CASSLGQEANYGYTF,TGTGCCAGCAGCCTTGGACAGGAAGCTAACTATGGCTACACCTTC
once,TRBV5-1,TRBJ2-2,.,CATILVPGTGELFF,TGCGCCACCATATTAGTGCCAGGGACCGGGGAGCTGTTTTTT
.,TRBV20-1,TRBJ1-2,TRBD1,CSAWTGEGYTF,TGCAGTGCTTGGACAGGGGAAGGCTACACCTTC
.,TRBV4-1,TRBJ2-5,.,CASSQGRSLLETQYF,TGCGCCAGCAGCCAAGGAAGGTCTCTGTTGGAGACCCAGTACTTC
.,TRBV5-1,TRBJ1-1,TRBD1,CASSSTRDSTEAFF,TGCGCCAGCAGCTCCACCCGGGACAGCACTGAAGCTTTCTTT
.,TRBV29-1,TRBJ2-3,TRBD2,CSVGLAGVSDTQYF,TGCAGCGTTGGATTAGCGGGAGTTTCAGATACGCAGTATTTT
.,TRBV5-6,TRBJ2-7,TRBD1,CASSLLGQATDNEQYF,TGTGCCAGCAGCTTGTTGGGACAGGCCACTGACAACGAGCAGTACTTC
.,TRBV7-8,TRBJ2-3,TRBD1,CASSLADRGDTQYF,TGTGCCAGCAGCTTAGCGGACAGGGGAGATACGCAGTATTTT
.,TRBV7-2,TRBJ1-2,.,CASSFSGTPQGYGYTF,TGTGCCAGCAGCTTTTCGGGGACACCTCAAGGTTACGGCTACACCTTC
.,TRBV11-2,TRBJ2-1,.,CASSLGVGQPYNEQFF,TGTGCCAGCAGCTTAGGGGTCGGGCAGCCGTACAATGAGCAGTTCTTC
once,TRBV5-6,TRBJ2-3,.,CASSLGGRADTQYF,TGTGCCAGCAGCTTAGGAGGACGGGCAGATACGCAGTATTTT
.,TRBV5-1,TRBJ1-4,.,CASSFGDREKLFF,TGCGCCAGCAGCTTTGGGGACCGTGAAAAACTGTTTTTT